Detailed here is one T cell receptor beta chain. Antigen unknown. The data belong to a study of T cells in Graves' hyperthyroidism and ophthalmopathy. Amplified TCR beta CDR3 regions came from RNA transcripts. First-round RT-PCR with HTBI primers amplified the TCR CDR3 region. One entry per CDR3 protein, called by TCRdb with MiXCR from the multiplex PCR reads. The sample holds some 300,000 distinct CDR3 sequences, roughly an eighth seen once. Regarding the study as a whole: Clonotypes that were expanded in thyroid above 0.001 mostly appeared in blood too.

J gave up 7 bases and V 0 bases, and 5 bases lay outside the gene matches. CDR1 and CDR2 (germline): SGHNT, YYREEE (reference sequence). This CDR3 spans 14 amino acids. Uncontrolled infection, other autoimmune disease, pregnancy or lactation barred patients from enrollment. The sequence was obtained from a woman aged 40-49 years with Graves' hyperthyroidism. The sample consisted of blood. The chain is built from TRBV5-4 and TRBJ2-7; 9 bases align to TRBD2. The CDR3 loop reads CASSLGGLAGEQYF. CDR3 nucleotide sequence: TGTGCCAGCAGCTTGGGGGGACTAGCTGGTGAGCAGTACTTC.